This note documents a single T cell receptor beta chain sequence. This sample is drawn from a study of blood T cells in healthy people across ages. Then a second PCR, running roughly 6 to 12 cycles, was carried out with a sample-barcoded 5' primer and a J-beta primer mix. TCRdb independently ran MiXCR on the 5' RACE reads; one entry per CDR3 protein. The data contain about 800,000 distinct CDR3 sequences, roughly 60% of them singletons. Trimming stripped 0 bases from V and 2 bases from J, with 8 bases between. CDR1 and CDR2 from the germline V gene are SQVTM and ANQGSEA. CDR3 size: 13 residues. Material for sequencing was blood. This TCR derives from a man between 25 and 39 years old in good health. V gene TRBV29-1 combines with J gene TRBJ2-7; D not resolved. The chain's CDR3 is CSVEDLTTYEQYF. In DNA, the CDR3 is TGCAGCGTTGAAGATCTCACGACCTACGAGCAGTACTTC.